The 26 T cell receptor beta chains below all came from one sample that was sequenced in a study of T cells after yellow fever vaccination (dated by TCRdb to about 2019). What this sample's treatment or condition label stands for: live attenuated yellow fever vaccine strain. Libraries were built with 5' RACE. The listed sequencing device is Illumina HiSeq 2500. In-frame beta chains were kept once TCRdb had trimmed the public reads at Q25 with fastp and called clones with MiXCR. Each CDR3 protein appears once, grouped with its most common genes and DNA. For this sample there are a few hundred thousand distinct CDR3 sequences; approximately 6.7% appear just once. 0.85% to 1.2% of the sample is in the top ten clones. This sample comprised CD4+ T cells sorted from PBMCs, obtained on the day of the yellow fever booster vaccination. The receptors stem from a man younger than 45 who received the YFV17D yellow fever vaccine.

The J gene is TRBJ2-2, the V gene TRBV6-2 or TRBV6-3, with unresolved D. Germline V gene sequence: CDR1 MNHEY, CDR2 SVGEGT. Deletions cut 7 bases from V and 0 bases from J, with 9 bases between. CDR3 length equals 14 residues. CDR3 residues: CASTVHANTGELFF. The CDR3 nucleotides are TGTGCCAGCACGGTACACGCGAACACCGGGGAGCTGTTTTTT.

This sequence joins TRBV11-2 and TRBJ1-1; D is perhaps TRBD1 (6 bases). The CDR3 has 15 residues. Per germline, CDR1 SGHAT and CDR2 FQNNGV. The V gene lost 0 bases and the J gene lost 4 bases, with 12 bases spanning the gap. CDR3 sequence: CASSLDRGGGTEAFF. The CDR3 nucleotides read TGTGCCAGCAGCTTAGATCGGGGAGGGGGCACTGAAGCTTTCTTT.

This clonotype has more than one count but fewer than ten. The chain couples TRBV15 to TRBJ2-2; D uncertain. There are 15 residues in the CDR3. The germline CDR1 and CDR2 sequences are LNHNV and YYDKDF (reference sequence). V lost 0 bases and J 3 bases, leaving 8 bases between the germline ends. CDR3 DNA sequence: TGTGCCACCAGCAGAGATAAGAGTTACACCGGGGAGCTGTTTTTT. Its protein product is CATSRDKSYTGELFF.

This clonotype was recorded many times. V usage is TRBV3-1 and J usage is TRBJ2-3; the match to TRBD2 covers 14 bases. Trimming cost V 4 bases and J 6 bases; bases outside gene matches: 3. Per germline, CDR1 LGHDT and CDR2 YNNKEL (reference sequence). The CDR3 has 15 residues. CDR3 sequence (DNA): TGTGCCAGCAGCCGACTAGCGGGAGGGGCGGATACGCAGTATTTT. It specifies CASSRLAGGADTQYF.

The V gene is TRBV14, the J gene TRBJ2-1; 10 bases are shared with TRBD1. The V gene's germline CDR1 is SGHDN and CDR2 FVKESK. V gave up 4 bases and J gave up 3 bases; unmatched junction bases: 6. CDR3 length: 16 amino acids. The CDR3 reads CASSLVRDRGYNEQFF. DNA for the CDR3: TGTGCCAGCAGCCTCGTAAGGGACAGGGGCTACAATGAGCAGTTCTTC.

This clonotype was picked up many times. The chain carries TRBV4-3 and TRBJ1-5; D gene ambiguous. The V gene's germline CDR1 is LGHNA and CDR2 YSLEER. The CDR3 runs to 13 residues. Deletions cut 0 bases from V and 7 bases from J, with 7 bases between. This CDR3 reads CASSQDRIQPQHF. CDR3 nucleotide sequence: TGCGCCAGCAGCCAAGATCGGATCCAGCCCCAGCATTTT.

This clonotype was picked up many times. This chain joins TRBV3-1 and TRBJ2-7, with 7 bases fitting TRBD2. From germline, CDR1 is LGHDT and CDR2 YNNKEL (reference sequence). This CDR3 comprises 13 residues. V shed 1 base and J 6 bases; nucleotides not matched to a gene: 3. CDR3 nucleotide sequence: TGTGCCAGCAGCCAAGTGGGAGGGCGCGAGCAGTACTTC. Protein: CASSQVGGREQYF.

This clonotype was detected ten times or more. This sequence joins TRBV7-6 and TRBJ2-2; tentative D call: TRBD1 (5 bases). CDR1 is SGHVS, CDR2 FNYEAQ, per germline. V was shortened by 2 bases and J by 6 bases, with 13 bases between the two germline ends. The CDR3 is made up of 15 amino acids. CDR3 amino acids: CASSLYNRMAGELFF. As DNA, the CDR3 is TGTGCCAGCAGCTTATATAACAGGATGGCCGGGGAGCTGTTTTTT.

V usage is TRBV7-2 and J usage is TRBJ2-1, with TRBD2 identical over 10 bases. Germline V lookup: CDR1 SGHTA, CDR2 FQGNSA. The J segment lost 12 bases and the V segment lost 7 bases, leaving 12 bases of the junction unmatched. The CDR3 loop spans 14 amino acids. The CDR3 nucleotides are TGTGCCAGCACCCAAGGACTAGCGGAAAACGTGCAGTTCTTC. Protein product: CASTQGLAENVQFF.

This clonotype was seen repeatedly, ten times or more. J is TRBJ2-3 and V is TRBV5-1; D not resolved. CDR1 is SGHRS, CDR2 YFSETQ, per germline. With 3 bases removed from V and 5 bases from J, the gap between germline ends came to 13 bases. The CDR3 runs to 14 residues. The CDR3: CASSYQRTEDTQYF. The CDR3 DNA reads TGCGCCAGCAGCTACCAACGCACGGAAGATACGCAGTATTTT.

This clonotype was picked up many times. The CDR3 coding sequence is TGTGCCACCAGCAGAGCCAGCGCCGGGGAGCTGTTTTTT. Translation gives CATSRASAGELFF. The chain carries TRBV15 and TRBJ2-2; no clear D. Germline CDR1 and CDR2: LNHNV and YYDKDF (reference sequence). Trimming cost V 1 base and J 6 bases, with 6 bases left between them. The CDR3 is 13 residues long.

This clonotype turned up a few times. This chain uses TRBV6-5 with TRBJ2-7; TRBD1 aligns across 7 bases. Per germline, CDR1 MNHEY and CDR2 SVGAGI. V shed 0 bases, J shed 9 bases, and the junction held 20 bases outside the gene matches. The CDR3 sequence is 18 residues long. CDR3 in amino acids: CASSYSKNRQGLLSGQYF. CDR3 coding DNA: TGTGCCAGCAGTTACTCGAAGAATAGACAGGGTTTGTTGTCTGGGCAGTACTTC.

The table lists this clonotype with many counts. V and J are TRBV5-1 and TRBJ2-3, with D maybe TRBD2 (7 bases). Trimming removed 0 bases at V and 4 bases at J, with 15 bases between. This CDR3 is 16 amino acids long. The germline CDR1 and CDR2 sequences are SGHRS and YFSETQ. Here the CDR3 DNA reads TGCGCCAGCAGCTTGGTGGGGGGGCTGTCAGCAGATACGCAGTATTTT. Encoded protein: CASSLVGGLSADTQYF.

This clonotype was seen many times. The J gene is TRBJ2-1, the V gene TRBV28; D may be TRBD2 (5 bases). V was trimmed by 4 bases and J by 10 bases, leaving 29 bases between them. CDR1 and CDR2 from the germline V gene are MDHEN and SYDVKM. This CDR3 is 18 amino acids long. CDR3 coding DNA: TGTGCCAGCAGTTCTAGTGGGCCGGGGAACTCATACCCGAGGGAGCAGTTCTTC. Translation gives CASSSSGPGNSYPREQFF.

This clonotype was found a few times. The gene calls are TRBV27 and TRBJ2-1; 9 bases are shared with TRBD1. The CDR3 covers 15 residues. The junction had 5 bases not matched to a gene; V was cut back by 4 bases and J by 4 bases. Germline CDR1 reads MNHEY; CDR2 reads SMNVEV (reference sequence). The CDR3 loop is CASSWGQGAYNEQFF. Here the CDR3 DNA reads TGTGCCAGCAGTTGGGGACAGGGTGCTTACAATGAGCAGTTCTTC.

V is TRBV5-1 and J is TRBJ2-5; D call uncertain. The CDR3 sequence is 16 residues long. Looked up from germline, CDR1 is SGHRS and CDR2 is YFSETQ. V was trimmed by 4 bases and J by 2 bases, leaving 18 bases between them. The CDR3 DNA reads as TGCGCCAGCAGCATCGGACGGGCGAGGTTTCAAGAGACCCAGTACTTC. Translated: CASSIGRARFQETQYF.

The chain recombines TRBV25-1 with TRBJ2-3; the match to TRBD2 covers 9 bases. CDR1 is MGHDK, CDR2 SYGVNS, per germline. The junction had 5 bases not matched to a gene; V was cut back by 7 bases and J by 0 bases. This CDR3 comprises 15 residues. The CDR3 DNA reads as TGTGCCAGCAATCCTAGCGGGACTAGCACAGATACGCAGTATTTT. Protein product: CASNPSGTSTDTQYF.

This clonotype was counted between two and nine times. V gene TRBV6-2 or TRBV6-3 combines with J gene TRBJ2-7, with D perhaps assigned TRBD1 or TRBD2 (5 bases each). Trimming left V 7 bases short and J 11 bases short, with 15 bases between. CDR1 is MNHEY, CDR2 SVGEGT, per germline. The CDR3 consists of 11 residues. Here the CDR3 DNA reads TGTGCCAGCAAATTAGACGGGACGGAGTACTTC. Its translation is CASKLDGTEYF.

This clonotype occurred many times. The CDR3 protein is CASRLESYNEQFF. DNA for the CDR3: TGTGCCAGCAGGCTTGAATCCTACAATGAGCAGTTCTTC. The chain is built from TRBV12-3 or TRBV12-4 and TRBJ2-1; D is uncertain. Trimming stripped 6 bases from V and 1 base from J, with 7 bases between. The length of the CDR3 is 13 residues.

The rearrangement uses TRBV5-3 and TRBJ2-1; D uncertain. TRBV5-3 is recorded as an ORF, its role being uncertain. V dropped 9 bases and J dropped 5 bases, with 15 bases sitting between them. The CDR3 extends over 13 amino acids. CDR3: CAMGPGLHNEQFF. For the CDR3, the DNA is TGTGCCATGGGCCCTGGGCTCCACAATGAGCAGTTCTTC.

In this sample, this clonotype turned up many times. At one end, the junction sequence differs from germline, possibly due to a read error. The V gene is TRBV3-1, the J gene TRBJ2-1; 7 bases map to TRBD1. The CDR3 contains 13 residues. Germline CDR1 and CDR2: LGHDT and YNNKEL (reference sequence). The CDR3 loop is CASSQLRTGLSSF. DNA of the CDR3: TGTGCCAGCAGCCAGCTACGGACAGGCCTGAGCTCCTTC.

J is TRBJ2-1 and V is TRBV21-1; the table's D call TRBD2 went unverified against the DNA. TRBV21-1 is a pseudogene. The CDR3 has 24 amino acids. CDR3 region: CASSKARKLAGKLLALSSYNEQFF. CDR3 bases: TGTGCCAGCAGCAAAGCGCGGAAGCTAGCGGGCAAACTACTAGCACTCAGCTCCTACAATGAGCAGTTCTTC.

V usage is TRBV6-1 and J usage is TRBJ2-5; D might be TRBD1 (5 bases). The CDR3 has 14 amino acids. The V end was cut by 9 bases, the J end by 2 bases, with 16 bases between. Germline values: CDR1 MNHNS, CDR2 SASEGT. CDR3 loop: CASTGQSLQETQYF. The DNA of the CDR3 is TGTGCCAGTACCGGACAAAGCCTTCAAGAGACCCAGTACTTC.

On this clonotype itself: Compared with germline, one end of the junction differs, possibly owing to a read error. J is TRBJ2-1 and V is TRBV12-3 or TRBV12-4; no definite D call. The CDR3 loop spans 11 amino acids. The CDR3 DNA is TGTGCCAGCAGTATCGGTCCCCTTGGGCTCTTC. Translation gives CASSIGPLGLF.

The chain joins TRBV12-3 or TRBV12-4 to TRBJ2-1; D unclear. V lost 3 bases and J lost 8, with 8 bases in between. This CDR3 comprises 12 residues. The CDR3 loop reads CASSLGLHEQFF. Here the CDR3 DNA reads TGTGCCAGCAGTTTGGGTTTGCATGAGCAGTTCTTC.

The J gene is TRBJ2-1, the V gene TRBV7-2; TRBD2 aligns across 15 bases. The germline V gene encodes CDR1 SGHTA and CDR2 FQGNSA. J lost 6 bases, V lost 5 bases, and 8 bases had no gene match. This CDR3 region has 17 residues. CDR3 DNA sequence: TGTGCCAGCAGCCGGACCGGGACTAGCGGGAGGAGCAATGAGCAGTTCTTC. As protein: CASSRTGTSGRSNEQFF.